A selection of T cell receptor beta chains follows, all from one sample in a study of breast tumors, draining lymph nodes, adjacent tissues. MiXCR, applied by TCRdb to the multiplex PCR reads, yields one record per CDR3 protein. The table has 90,000 to 120,000 distinct CDR3 sequences, around 20% seen once. Sequenced input: axillary lymph node tissue. The origin of the receptors is a female donor with breast cancer. Some clones in this sample may be carry-over from other donors' samples. The CDR3 runs from the conserved cysteine through the conserved F or W. A D gene is named only where the DNA matches it firmly. Clone size is given for some rows only: seen once, a few or many times, or a class if the clone is expanded.

many	NA	TRBV6-4	TRBJ1-3	CASSVDGEVNTIYF	TGTGCCAGCAGTGTGGACGGTGAAGTCAACACCATATATTTT
many	NA	TRBV15	TRBJ1-5	CATSWTATPNQPQHF	TGTGCCACCAGCTGGACAGCCACCCCGAATCAGCCCCAGCATTTT
many	NA	TRBV5-6	TRBJ2-7	CASSLTPTYEQYF	TGTGCCAGCAGCTTGACGCCTACCTACGAGCAGTACTTC
many	NA	TRBV5-1	TRBJ2-3	CASSLGDRADTQYF	TGCGCCAGCAGCTTGGGAGATAGGGCAGATACGCAGTATTTT
many	NA	TRBV19	TRBJ1-2	CASSTRSHGYTF	TGTGCCAGTAGTACCCGCAGCCATGGCTACACCTTC
many	TRBD1	TRBV2	TRBJ1-4	CASNRDREANEKLFF	TGTGCCAGCAACCGGGACAGGGAGGCTAATGAAAAACTGTTTTTT
NA	NA	TRBV12-3/TRBV12-4	TRBJ2-1	CASSPGPDPYNEQFF	TGTGCCAGCAGCCCGGGACCCGACCCCTACAATGAGCAGTTCTTC
many	NA	TRBV5-4	TRBJ2-1	CASSSGRLVSYNEQFF	TGTGCCAGCAGCTCGGGGCGCCTTGTCTCCTACAATGAGCAGTTCTTC
many	NA	TRBV19	TRBJ2-1	CASSIRPNEQFF	TGTGCCAGTAGTATTCGGCCCAATGAGCAGTTCTTC
NA	NA	TRBV7-6	TRBJ2-7	CASSFNPGYEQYF	TGTGCCAGCAGCTTTAACCCTGGCTACGAGCAGTACTTC
many	TRBD2	TRBV6-6	TRBJ2-1	CASSYPRTSGRTNEQFF	TGTGCCAGCAGTTACCCCAGGACTAGCGGGAGGACCAATGAGCAGTTCTTC
many	NA	TRBV19	TRBJ2-1	CATQQTHEQFF	TGTGCCACTCAACAGACGCATGAGCAGTTCTTC
few	NA	TRBV5-1	TRBJ1-1	CASRRQVDTEAFF	TGCGCCAGCCGCAGGCAGGTCGACACTGAAGCTTTCTTT
many	TRBD1	TRBV5-1	TRBJ1-2	CASSLGQGFEGYTF	TGCGCCAGCAGCTTGGGACAGGGGTTTGAGGGCTACACCTTC
many	TRBD1	TRBV2	TRBJ2-7	CASSEDRDYEQYF	TGTGCCAGCAGTGAGGACAGGGACTACGAGCAGTACTTC
many	NA	TRBV12-3/TRBV12-4	TRBJ2-3	CASSLYDTQYF	TGTGCCAGCAGTTTATACGATACGCAGTATTTT
many	NA	TRBV14	TRBJ2-7	CASSQSPPRAYEQYF	TGTGCCAGCAGCCAATCACCTCCCAGGGCCTACGAGCAGTACTTC
many	NA	TRBV5-8	TRBJ2-7	CASSTRYYEQYF	TGTGCCAGCAGCACCAGGTACTACGAGCAGTACTTC
many	NA	TRBV20-1	TRBJ1-2	CSATGDYGYTF	TGCAGTGCAACAGGAGACTATGGCTACACCTTC
many	NA	TRBV7-2	TRBJ1-3	CASRNPGANQGNTIYF	TGTGCCAGTCGTAATCCGGGGGCGAATCAAGGAAACACCATATATTTT
many	TRBD2	TRBV20-1	TRBJ2-7	CSAREPGLAGARSSYEQYF	TGCAGTGCTAGGGAACCGGGACTAGCGGGAGCCAGAAGCTCCTACGAGCAGTACTTC
many	NA	TRBV7-2	TRBJ2-5	CASSFQGGRGETQYF	TGTGCCAGCAGCTTCCAGGGGGGGAGGGGAGAGACCCAGTACTTC